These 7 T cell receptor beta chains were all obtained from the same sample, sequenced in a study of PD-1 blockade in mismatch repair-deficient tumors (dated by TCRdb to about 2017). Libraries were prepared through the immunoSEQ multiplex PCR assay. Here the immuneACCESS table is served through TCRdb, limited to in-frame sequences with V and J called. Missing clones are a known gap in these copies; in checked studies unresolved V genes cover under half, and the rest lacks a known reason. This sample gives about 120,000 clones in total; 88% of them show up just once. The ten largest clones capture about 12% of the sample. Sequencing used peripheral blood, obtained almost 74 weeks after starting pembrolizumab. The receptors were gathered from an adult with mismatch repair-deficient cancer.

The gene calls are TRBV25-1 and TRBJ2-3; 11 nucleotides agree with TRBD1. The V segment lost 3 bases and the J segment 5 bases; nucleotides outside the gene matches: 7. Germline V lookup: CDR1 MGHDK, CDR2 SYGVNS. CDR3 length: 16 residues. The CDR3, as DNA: TGTGCCAGCAGTGATTACGGGACAGGGGGTGGAGATACGCAGTATTTT. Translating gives CASSDYGTGGGDTQYF.

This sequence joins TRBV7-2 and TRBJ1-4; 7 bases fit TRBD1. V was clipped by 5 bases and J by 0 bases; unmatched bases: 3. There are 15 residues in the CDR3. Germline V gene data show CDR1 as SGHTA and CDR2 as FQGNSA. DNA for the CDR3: TGTGCCAGCAGCCGACAGGGCGCAACTAATGAAAAACTGTTTTTT. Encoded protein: CASSRQGATNEKLFF.

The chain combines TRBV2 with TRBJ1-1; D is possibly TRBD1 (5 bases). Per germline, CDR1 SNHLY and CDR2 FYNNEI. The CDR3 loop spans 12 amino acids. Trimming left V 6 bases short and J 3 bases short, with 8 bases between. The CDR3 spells CASSSGYTEAFF. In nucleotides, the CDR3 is TGTGCCAGCAGCTCAGGGTACACTGAAGCTTTCTTT.

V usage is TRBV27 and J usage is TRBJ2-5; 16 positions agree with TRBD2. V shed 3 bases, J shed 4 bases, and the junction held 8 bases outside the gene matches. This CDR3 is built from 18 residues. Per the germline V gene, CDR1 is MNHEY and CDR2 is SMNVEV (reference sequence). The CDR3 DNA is TGTGCCAGCAGTTTGGTGGGACTAGCGGGAGGGCCGGGAGAGACCCAGTACTTC. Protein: CASSLVGLAGGPGETQYF.

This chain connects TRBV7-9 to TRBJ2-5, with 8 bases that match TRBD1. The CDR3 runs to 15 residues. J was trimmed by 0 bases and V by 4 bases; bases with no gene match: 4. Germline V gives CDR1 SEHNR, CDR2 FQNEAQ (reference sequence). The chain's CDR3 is CASSSRGLYQETQYF. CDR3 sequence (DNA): TGTGCCAGCAGCTCCAGGGGGCTGTACCAAGAGACCCAGTACTTC.

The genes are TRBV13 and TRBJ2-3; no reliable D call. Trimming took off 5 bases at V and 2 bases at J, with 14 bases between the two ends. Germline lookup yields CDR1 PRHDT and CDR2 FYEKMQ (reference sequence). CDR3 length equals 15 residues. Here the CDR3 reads CASSPKARNTDTQYF. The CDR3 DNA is TGTGCCAGCAGCCCTAAAGCCCGAAACACAGATACGCAGTATTTT.

CDR3 DNA sequence: TGTGCCATCAGTGAGTCAGGGGTCGGGGACTATGGCTACACCTTC. Residues: CAISESGVGDYGYTF. The rearrangement joins TRBV10-3 to TRBJ1-2; a weak D match, TRBD1 (5 bases). The CDR3 contains 15 residues. Germline CDR1 ENHRY, CDR2 SYGVKD. The V gene lost 0 bases and the J gene lost 3 bases, with 11 bases spanning the gap.